The present T cell receptor (beta chain) was sequenced within a study of OX40 agonist ivuxolimab in advanced cancers. For the wider study: Ivuxolimab was an agonistic, fully human IgG2 monoclonal antibody directed against OX40 (CD134), a costimulatory receptor. Intravenous ivuxolimab was administered to patients every 2 weeks at six dose levels: 0.01, 0.1, 0.3, 1.5, 3 and 10 mg/kg. Of the roughly 52 dose-escalation patients, hepatocellular carcinoma was present in about 20, melanoma in approximately 15, renal cell carcinoma in 9 and head and neck cancer in 9. A male proportion of approximately 83% and a mean age of around 60 years, ranging from 23 to 79, were recorded for the dose-escalation cohort. Prior anti-PD-1, anti-PD-L1 or anti-CTLA-4 therapy was permitted, and checkpoint inhibitors had been received by 40% to 50% of dose-escalation patients. Three dose-escalation patients achieved partial responses, one with hepatocellular carcinoma and two with cutaneous melanoma. The purpose of peripheral TCRbeta sequencing was to test whether ivuxolimab changed TCR sequence diversity and led to clonal T-cell expansion. The paper reports the monotherapy dose-escalation portion (N of about 50 patients) of the phase I ivuxolimab trial. Beyond this particular receptor, the publication reports: After ivuxolimab, more expanded clones were found on average in CD8+ T cells than in CD4+ T cells. Which antigens the clonally expanded peripheral T cells were specific for was not determined. At doses from 0.1 to 3.0 mg/kg, clonal expansion was seen in both CD4+ and CD8+ blood T cells between baseline and week 6. Low levels of normalized T-cell clonal expansion were also seen in some patients who did not respond. In the 0.1-3.0 mg/kg groups, partial responders were among the patients with the lowest normalized peripheral clonal expansion, particularly in CD8+ T cells.

Comment on this clone: Its cognate antigen has yet to be identified. No much larger clonotype is one base removed from it; base qualities were not supplied.

Genomic DNA was isolated from the sorted cells so that the TCRbeta CDR3 region could be sequenced. The immunoSEQ Assay was used for sequencing of TCRbeta CDR3 regions. Not all clones reach the TCRdb copy of this immuneACCESS table, which keeps in-frame sequences only. Checked studies attribute under half of the gap to unresolved V genes and leave the rest unexplained. For this sample the table gives under 90,000 clones, of which about 85% were detected only once. The ten largest make up about 0.2% of the sample. From its cysteine to its phenylalanine, the CDR3 spans 15 amino acids. This entry keeps only the CDR3 DNA: 45 bases, framed from base 1. The trial excluded patients who had a history of autoimmune disease or who were on systemic immunosuppression. Peripheral blood for TCR sequencing was drawn from every dose cohort at baseline, at cycle 4 day 1 and at cycle 7 day 1. Samples came from an open-label, multicenter, first-in-human phase I dose-escalation trial of ivuxolimab. The trial enrolled adults with locally advanced or metastatic head and neck squamous cell, hepatocellular, melanoma or renal cell carcinoma. CD4+ and CD8+ T cells were sorted separately from peripheral blood before TCR sequencing.

This TCR was recovered from an adult with an advanced solid tumor such as melanoma, head and neck, liver or kidney cancer. The material was CD4+ or CD8+ T cells sorted from blood, obtained in a trial of the OX40 agonist ivuxolimab. In this chain, TRBV21-1 is recombined with TRBJ2-7; the table gives TRBD1 as D, unverified against the DNA. TRBV21-1 corresponds to a pseudogene. The CDR3 in this case is CASSSGTVGSYEQYF. The nucleotide sequence is TGTGCCAGCAGCTCCGGGACAGTCGGCTCCTACGAGCAGTACTTC.